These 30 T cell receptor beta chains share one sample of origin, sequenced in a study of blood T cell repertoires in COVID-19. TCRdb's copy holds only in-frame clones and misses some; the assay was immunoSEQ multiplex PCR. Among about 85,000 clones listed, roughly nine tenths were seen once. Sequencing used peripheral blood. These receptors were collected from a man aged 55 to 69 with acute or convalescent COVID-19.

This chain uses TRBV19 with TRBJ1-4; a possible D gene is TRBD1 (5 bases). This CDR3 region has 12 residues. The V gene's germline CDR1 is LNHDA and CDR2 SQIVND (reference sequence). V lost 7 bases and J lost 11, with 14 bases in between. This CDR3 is CASTSPRAKLFF. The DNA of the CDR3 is TGTGCCAGTACCTCCCCCAGGGCCAAACTGTTTTTT. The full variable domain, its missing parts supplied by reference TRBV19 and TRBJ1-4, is DGGITQSPKYLFRKEGQNVTLSCEQNLNHDAMYWYRQDPGQGLRLIYYSQIVNDFQKGDIAEGYSVSREKKESFPLTVTSAQKNPTAFYLCASTSPRAKLFFGSGTQLSVL.

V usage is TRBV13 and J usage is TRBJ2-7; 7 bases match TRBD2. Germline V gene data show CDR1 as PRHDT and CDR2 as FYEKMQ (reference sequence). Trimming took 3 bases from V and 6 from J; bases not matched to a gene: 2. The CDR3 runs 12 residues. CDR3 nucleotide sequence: TGTGCCAGCAGCTTCACTAGCGCCGAGCAGTACTTC. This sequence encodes CASSFTSAEQYF.

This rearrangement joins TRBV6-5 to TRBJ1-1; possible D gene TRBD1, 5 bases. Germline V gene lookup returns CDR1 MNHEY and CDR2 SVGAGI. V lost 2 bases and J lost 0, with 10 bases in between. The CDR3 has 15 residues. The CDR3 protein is CASSYQGDVNTEAFF. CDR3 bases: TGTGCCAGCAGTTACCAGGGCGACGTGAACACTGAAGCTTTCTTT.

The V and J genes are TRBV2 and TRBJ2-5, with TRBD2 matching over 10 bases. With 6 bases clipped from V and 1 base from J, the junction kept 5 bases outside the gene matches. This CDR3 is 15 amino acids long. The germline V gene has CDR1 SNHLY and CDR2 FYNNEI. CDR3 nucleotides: TGTGCCAGCAGGCCCCAGCGGGGGGGCCAAGAGACCCAGTACTTC. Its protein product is CASRPQRGGQETQYF.

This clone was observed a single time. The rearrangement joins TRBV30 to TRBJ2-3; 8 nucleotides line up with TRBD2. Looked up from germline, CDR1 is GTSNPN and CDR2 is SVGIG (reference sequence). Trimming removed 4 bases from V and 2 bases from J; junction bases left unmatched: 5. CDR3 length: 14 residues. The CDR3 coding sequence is TGTGCCTGGACCAGCGGGAGACACACAGATACGCAGTATTTT. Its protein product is CAWTSGRHTDTQYF. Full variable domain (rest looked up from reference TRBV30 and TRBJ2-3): SQTIHQWPATLVQPVGSPLSLECTVEGTSNPNLYWYRQAAGRGLQLLFYSVGIGQISSEVPQNLSASRPQDRQFILSSKKLLLSDSGFYLCAWTSGRHTDTQYFGPGTRLTVL.

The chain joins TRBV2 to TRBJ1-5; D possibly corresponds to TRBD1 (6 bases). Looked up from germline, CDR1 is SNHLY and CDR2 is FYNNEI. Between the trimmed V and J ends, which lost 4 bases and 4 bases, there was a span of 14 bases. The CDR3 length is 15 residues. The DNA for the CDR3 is TGTGCCAGCAGTGGGTGGCAGGGGATAAATCAGCCCCAGCATTTT. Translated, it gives CASSGWQGINQPQHF.

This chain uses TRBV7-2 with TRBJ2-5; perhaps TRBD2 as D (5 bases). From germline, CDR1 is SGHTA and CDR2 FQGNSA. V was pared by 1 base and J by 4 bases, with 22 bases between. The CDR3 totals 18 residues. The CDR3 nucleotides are TGTGCCAGCAGCTTAGGACGTCCGCTAGCCGTACGCAGAGAGACCCAGTACTTC. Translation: CASSLGRPLAVRRETQYF.

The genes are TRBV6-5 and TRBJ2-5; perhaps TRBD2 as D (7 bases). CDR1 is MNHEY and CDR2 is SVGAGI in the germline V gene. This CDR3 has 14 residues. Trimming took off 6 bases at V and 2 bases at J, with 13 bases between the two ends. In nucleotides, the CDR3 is TGTGCCAGCAGAGGGGGGGGAGGGCAAGAGACCCAGTACTTC. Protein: CASRGGGGQETQYF.

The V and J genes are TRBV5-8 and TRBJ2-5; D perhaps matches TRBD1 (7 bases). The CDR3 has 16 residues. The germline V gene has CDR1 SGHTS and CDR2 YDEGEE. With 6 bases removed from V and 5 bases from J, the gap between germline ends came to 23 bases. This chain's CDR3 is CASNSGSGGYGETQYF. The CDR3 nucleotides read TGTGCCAGCAACAGCGGGTCAGGGGGGTATGGGGAGACCCAGTACTTC.

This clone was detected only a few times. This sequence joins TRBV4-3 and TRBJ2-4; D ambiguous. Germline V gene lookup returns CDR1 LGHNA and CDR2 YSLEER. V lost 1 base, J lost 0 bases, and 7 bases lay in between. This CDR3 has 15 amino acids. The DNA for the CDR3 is TGCGCCAGCAGCCAAGGTGCAGTAGCCAAAAACATTCAGTACTTC. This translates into CASSQGAVAKNIQYF.

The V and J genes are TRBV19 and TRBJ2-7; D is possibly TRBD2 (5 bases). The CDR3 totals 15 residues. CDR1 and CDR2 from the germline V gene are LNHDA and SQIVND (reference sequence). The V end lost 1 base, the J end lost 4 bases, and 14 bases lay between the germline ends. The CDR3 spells CASSIGRGRVYEQYF. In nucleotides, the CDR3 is TGTGCCAGTAGTATAGGGAGAGGGAGAGTGTACGAGCAGTACTTC.

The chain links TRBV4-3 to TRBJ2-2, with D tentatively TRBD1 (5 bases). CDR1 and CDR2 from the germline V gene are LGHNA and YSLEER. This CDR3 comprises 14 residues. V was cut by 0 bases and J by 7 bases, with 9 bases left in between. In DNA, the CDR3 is TGCGCCAGCAGCCAAGATCGCAGGGTCGGGGAGCTGTTTTTT. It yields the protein CASSQDRRVGELFF.

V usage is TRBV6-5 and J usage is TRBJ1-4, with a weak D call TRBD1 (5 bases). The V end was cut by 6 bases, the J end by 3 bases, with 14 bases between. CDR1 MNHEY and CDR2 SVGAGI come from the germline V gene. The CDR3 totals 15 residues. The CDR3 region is CASSPLGLPNEKLFF. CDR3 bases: TGTGCCAGCAGCCCCTTGGGGCTGCCTAATGAAAAACTGTTTTTT.

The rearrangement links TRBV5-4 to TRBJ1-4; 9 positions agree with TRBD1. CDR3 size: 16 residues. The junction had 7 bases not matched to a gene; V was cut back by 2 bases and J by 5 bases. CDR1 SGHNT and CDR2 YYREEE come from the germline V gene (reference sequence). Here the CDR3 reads CASSLSLGQGNEKLFF. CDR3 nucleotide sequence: TGTGCCAGCAGCTTAAGCTTGGGACAGGGCAATGAAAAACTGTTTTTT.

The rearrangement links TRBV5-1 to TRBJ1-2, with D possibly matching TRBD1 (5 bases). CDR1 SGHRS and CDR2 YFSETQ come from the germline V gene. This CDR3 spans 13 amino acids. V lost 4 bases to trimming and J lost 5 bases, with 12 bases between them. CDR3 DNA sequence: TGCGCCAGCAGCCCCGACAGTCTTTATGGCTACACCTTC. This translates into CASSPDSLYGYTF.

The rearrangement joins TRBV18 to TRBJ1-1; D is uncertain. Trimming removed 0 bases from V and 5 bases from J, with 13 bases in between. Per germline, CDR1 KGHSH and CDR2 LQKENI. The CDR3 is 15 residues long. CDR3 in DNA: TGTGCCAGCTCACCACCGGCTTCGGGTGAGACTGAAGCTTTCTTT. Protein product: CASSPPASGETEAFF.

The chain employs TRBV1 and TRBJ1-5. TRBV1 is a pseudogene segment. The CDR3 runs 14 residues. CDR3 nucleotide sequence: TGCACCAGCAGCCCAGCTGGCCCTCCGGGGCCCCAGCATTTT. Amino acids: CTSSPAGPPGPQHF.

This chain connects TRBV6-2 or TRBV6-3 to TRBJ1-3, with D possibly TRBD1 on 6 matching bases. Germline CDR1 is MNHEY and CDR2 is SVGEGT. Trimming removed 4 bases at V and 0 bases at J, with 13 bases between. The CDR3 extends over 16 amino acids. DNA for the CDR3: TGTGCCAGCAGTTCATGGACAGCGAGCTCTGGAAACACCATATATTTT. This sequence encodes CASSSWTASSGNTIYF.

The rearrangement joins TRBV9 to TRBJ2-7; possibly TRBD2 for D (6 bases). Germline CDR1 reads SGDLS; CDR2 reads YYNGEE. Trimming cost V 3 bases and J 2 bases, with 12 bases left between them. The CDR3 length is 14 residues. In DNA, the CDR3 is TGTGCCAGCAGCGACCGGACGGGAGCCTACGAGCAGTACTTC. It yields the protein CASSDRTGAYEQYF.

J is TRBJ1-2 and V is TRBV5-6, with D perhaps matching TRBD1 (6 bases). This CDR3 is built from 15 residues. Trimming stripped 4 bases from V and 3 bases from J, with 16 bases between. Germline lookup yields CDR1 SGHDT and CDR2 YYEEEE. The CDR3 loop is CASSPSGGQYYGYTF. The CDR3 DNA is TGTGCCAGCAGCCCCAGCGGGGGGCAATACTATGGCTACACCTTC.

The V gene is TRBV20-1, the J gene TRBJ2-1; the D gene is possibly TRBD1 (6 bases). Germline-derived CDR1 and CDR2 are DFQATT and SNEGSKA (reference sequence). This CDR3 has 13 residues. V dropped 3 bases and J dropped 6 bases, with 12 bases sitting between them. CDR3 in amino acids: CSASLNRVNEQFF. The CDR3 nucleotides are TGCAGTGCTAGTTTAAACAGGGTCAATGAGCAGTTCTTC.

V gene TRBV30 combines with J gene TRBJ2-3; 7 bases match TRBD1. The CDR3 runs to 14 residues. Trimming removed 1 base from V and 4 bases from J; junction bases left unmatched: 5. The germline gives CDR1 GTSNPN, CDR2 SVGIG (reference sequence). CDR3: CAWSDRGWADTQYF. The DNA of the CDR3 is TGTGCCTGGAGTGACAGGGGCTGGGCAGATACGCAGTATTTT.

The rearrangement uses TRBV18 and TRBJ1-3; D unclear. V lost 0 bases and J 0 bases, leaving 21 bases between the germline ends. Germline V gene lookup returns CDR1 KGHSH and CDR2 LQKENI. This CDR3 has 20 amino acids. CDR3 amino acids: CASSPPSSRTRASSGNTIYF. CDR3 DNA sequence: TGTGCCAGCTCACCACCATCGTCTCGAACGAGGGCTAGCTCTGGAAACACCATATATTTT.

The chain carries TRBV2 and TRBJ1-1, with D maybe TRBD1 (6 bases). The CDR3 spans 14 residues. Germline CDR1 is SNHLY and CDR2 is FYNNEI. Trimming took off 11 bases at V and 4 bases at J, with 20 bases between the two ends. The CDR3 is CAGRQGPLGTEAFF. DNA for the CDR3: TGTGCCGGACGGCAGGGGCCCTTGGGCACTGAAGCTTTCTTT.

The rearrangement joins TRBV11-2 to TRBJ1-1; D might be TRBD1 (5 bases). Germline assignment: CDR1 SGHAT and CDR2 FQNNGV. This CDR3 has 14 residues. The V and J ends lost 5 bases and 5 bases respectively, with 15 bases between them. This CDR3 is CASSGAVEGTEAFF. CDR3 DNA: TGTGCCAGCAGCGGGGCAGTTGAAGGTACTGAAGCTTTCTTT.

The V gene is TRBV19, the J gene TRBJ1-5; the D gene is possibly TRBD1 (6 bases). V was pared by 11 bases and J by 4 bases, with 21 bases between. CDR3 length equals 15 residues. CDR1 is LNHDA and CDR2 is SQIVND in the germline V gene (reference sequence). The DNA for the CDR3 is TGTGCCGGCCCGGGACACTTGTTAAGGAATCAGCCCCAGCATTTT. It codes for CAGPGHLLRNQPQHF.

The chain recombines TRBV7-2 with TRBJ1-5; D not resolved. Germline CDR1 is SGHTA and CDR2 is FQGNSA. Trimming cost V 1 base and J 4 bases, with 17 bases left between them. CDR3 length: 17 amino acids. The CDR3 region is CASSLGRVEGLNQPQHF. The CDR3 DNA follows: TGTGCCAGCAGCTTAGGAAGGGTAGAGGGTTTAAATCAGCCCCAGCATTTT.

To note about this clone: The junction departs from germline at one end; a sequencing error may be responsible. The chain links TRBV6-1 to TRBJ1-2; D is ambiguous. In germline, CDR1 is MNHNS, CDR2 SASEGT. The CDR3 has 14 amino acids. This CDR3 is CASSEESTVLAPFF. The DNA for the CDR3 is TGTGCCAGCAGTGAAGAGTCTACTGTGCTCGCCCCTTTCTTC.

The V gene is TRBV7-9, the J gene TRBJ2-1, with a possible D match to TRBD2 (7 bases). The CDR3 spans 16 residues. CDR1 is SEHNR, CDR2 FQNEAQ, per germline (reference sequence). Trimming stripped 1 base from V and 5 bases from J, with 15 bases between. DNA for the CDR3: TGTGCCAGCAGCTTAGAGGGCGGGGGCAAGGACAATGAGCAGTTCTTC. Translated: CASSLEGGGKDNEQFF. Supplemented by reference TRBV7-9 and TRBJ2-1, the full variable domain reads DTGVSQNPRHKITKRGQNVTFRCDPISEHNRLYWYRQTLGQGPEFLTYFQNEAQLEKSRLLSDRFSAERPKGSFSTLEIQRTEQGDSAMYLCASSLEGGGKDNEQFFGPGTRLTVL.

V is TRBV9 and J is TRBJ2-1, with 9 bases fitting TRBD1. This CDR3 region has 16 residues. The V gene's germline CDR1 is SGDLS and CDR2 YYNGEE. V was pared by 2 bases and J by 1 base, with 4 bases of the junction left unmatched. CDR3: CASSVGDRGSYNEQFF. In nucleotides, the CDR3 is TGTGCCAGCAGCGTTGGAGACAGGGGGTCCTACAATGAGCAGTTCTTC.